This TCR beta chain is drawn from a study of blood T cell repertoires in COVID-19. Study in general: Samples came from the United States, Italy and Spain, spanning acute and convalescent COVID-19. From T cells, B-cell-depleted T cells, or PBMCs came the material, which was cDNA or gDNA.

Per the authors' pipeline: Amplification of reference gene primers was used by the study to estimate nucleated cell counts. Data came from immunoSEQ multiplex PCR; TCRdb stores just in-frame clones and leaves some out. V and J calls and clone size are those listed in that table; D and trimming were worked out from the DNA. The data hold 250,000 to 400,000 clones, with 90% observed a single time. Seattle participants joined during active infection and were tracked over time. V gave up 3 bases and J gave up 4 bases; unmatched junction bases: 4. The CDR3 has 15 residues. Germline V CDR1 and CDR2: LGHDT, YNNKEL (reference sequence).

The sample was peripheral blood. This clonotype was obtained from a woman aged 25-40 years with COVID-19, enrolled during active disease. The genes are TRBV3-1 (or the pseudogene TRBV3-2) and TRBJ2-1; 9 nucleotides align to TRBD1. For the CDR3, the DNA is TGTGCCAGCAGCCACTCCGGGACAGGGTACAATGAGCAGTTCTTC. It yields the protein CASSHSGTGYNEQFF.